This record concerns one TCR beta chain sequence. The antigen is unknown. J lost 0 bases, V lost 4 bases, and 3 bases had no gene match. The CDR3 extends over 15 amino acids. The germline V gene has CDR1 SGDLS and CDR2 YYNGEE. Clones were read by immunoSEQ multiplex PCR, and TCRdb kept only the in-frame ones, dropping some. The sample has roughly 390,000 clones, approximately 91% seen once. Treatment reported: some 20 received Ad26.COV2.S at low or high dose, single or two shots; five or six received placebo; per-sample allocation not given. At day 63 after the first vaccine or placebo injection, samples were drawn. This record comes from a study of Ad26.COV2.S vaccination and SARS-CoV-2 variants. Findings and caveats of the study: Similar non-spike TCR breadth was seen in vaccine and placebo recipients.

The rearrangement links TRBV9 to TRBJ1-3; 8 nucleotides line up with TRBD1. The receptor was isolated from a person aged 18-65 years who received the Ad26.COV2.S COVID-19 vaccine or a placebo. This material consisted of peripheral blood, taken in a trial of Ad26.COV2.S vaccine versus placebo. Here the CDR3 DNA reads TGTGCCAGCAGCATTGGGACAGGCTCTGGAAACACCATATATTTT. It is translated as CASSIGTGSGNTIYF. Looking up the rest from reference TRBV9 and TRBJ1-3 gives the full variable domain: DSGVTQTPKHLITATGQRVTLRCSPRSGDLSVYWYQQSLDQGLQFLIQYYNGEERAKGNILERFSAQQFPDLHSELNLSSLELGDSALYFCASSIGTGSGNTIYFGEGSWLTVV.